This TCR beta chain is drawn from a study of T cell repertoires in cytomegalovirus infection. Looking at the study overall: CMV epitopes, recently identified HLA-C-restricted and well-studied HLA-B-restricted, were used. Public TCR beta signature analysis indicated the presence of both CMV infection and matching HLA type.

TCRdb ran MiXCR on the reads and lists one entry per CDR3 protein. The sample includes approximately 89,000 distinct CDR3 sequences, about 24% seen only once; the top ten take roughly 50%. Trimming removed 4 bases from V and 6 bases from J; junction bases left unmatched: 5. The V gene's germline CDR1 is SGHDT and CDR2 YYEEEE. This CDR3 is built from 15 residues. Note on this clonotype: Its specificity is unknown.

Study findings and constraints: Summed frequency of public TCR beta families distinguished CMV carriers with the relevant HLA. The study found HLA-C-restricted CMV-specific TCR beta clonotypes dominating the ex vivo response.

The sequence was obtained from a human donor in good health (CMV status not recorded). Some clones in this sample may be carry-over from other donors' samples. This chain uses TRBV5-6 with TRBJ2-1; 12 nucleotides line up with TRBD1. The material sequenced was CD8+ T cells from cultured PBMCs, taken from culture after CMV antigen stimulation. CDR3 in amino acids: CASSLGTGGTNEQFF. The CDR3 coding sequence is TGTGCCAGCAGCCTCGGGACAGGGGGCACCAATGAGCAGTTCTTC.